This TCR beta chain is from a study of OX40 agonist ivuxolimab in advanced cancers. Study findings and constraints: Among the least clonally expanded were partial responders at 0.1-3.0 mg/kg. Blood T cells, both CD4+ and CD8+, expanded clonally by week 6 at 0.1 to 3.0 mg/kg.

As for this clone: Its target is not known.

CDR1 and CDR2 from the germline V gene are MNHEY and SVGAGI. Losses at the gene ends were 2 bases for V and 3 bases for J; bases not matched to a gene: 0. The CDR3 totals 13 residues. The repertoire was sequenced with immunoSEQ multiplex PCR; TCRdb's copy has only in-frame clones and lacks some. The sample consists of over 95,000 clones, about 91% of them appearing once. This TCR derives from an adult with an advanced solid tumor such as melanoma, head and neck, liver or kidney cancer. Sequencing used CD4+ or CD8+ T cells sorted from blood, obtained in a trial of the OX40 agonist ivuxolimab. The V gene is TRBV6-5, the J gene TRBJ2-7; 8 bases map to TRBD2. The CDR3 region has the DNA TGTGCCAGCAGTTACCGGGAGGGCTACGAGCAGTACTTC. Its protein is CASSYREGYEQYF.